These 17 T cell receptor beta chains were all obtained from the same sample, sequenced in a study of somatic mutations in cytotoxic T cells in rheumatoid arthritis. The table came from immunoSEQ multiplex PCR; TCRdb's copy has only in-frame clones and leaves some out. The table lists roughly 16,000 clones, about 74% of them singletons. The sequenced sample consisted of CD8+ T cells sorted from blood. The origin of the receptors is an adult with rheumatoid arthritis.

The V and J genes are TRBV5-6 and TRBJ2-2; TRBD2 aligns across 10 bases. Germline CDR1 SGHDT, CDR2 YYEEEE. J lost 4 bases, V lost 1 base, and 10 bases had no gene match. The CDR3 totals 18 residues. The CDR3 loop reads CASSLSGGALSFTGELFF. The CDR3 DNA is TGTGCCAGCAGCTTGAGCGGGGGGGCTCTCTCCTTCACCGGGGAGCTGTTTTTT.

The V call is TRBV19, the J call TRBJ2-2; D is ambiguous. The germline CDR1 and CDR2 sequences are LNHDA and SQIVND (reference sequence). The CDR3 totals 16 residues. V was shortened by 5 bases and J by 0 bases, with 13 bases between the two germline ends. Here the CDR3 reads CASSPRPLANTGELFF. The CDR3 coding sequence is TGTGCCAGTAGTCCCCGACCACTCGCGAACACCGGGGAGCTGTTTTTT.

By frequency in the sample, this clone is medium-sized (0.01 to 0.1%). The chain couples TRBV11-2 to TRBJ2-5; TRBD1 might be the D (5 bases). The CDR3 totals 15 residues. In germline, CDR1 is SGHAT, CDR2 FQNNGV. Deletions cut 7 bases from V and 5 bases from J, with 20 bases between. CDR3 sequence: CASTKLPGFLETQYF. The CDR3 DNA is TGTGCCAGCACCAAATTACCAGGGTTTTTGGAGACCCAGTACTTC.

The chain combines TRBV4-1 with TRBJ1-4; no reliable D call. Germline V gene lookup returns CDR1 MGHRA and CDR2 YSYEKL. This CDR3 comprises 12 residues. Trimming left V 8 bases short and J 8 bases short, with 12 bases between. The CDR3 sequence: CASSGPWEKLFF. The CDR3 DNA follows: TGCGCCAGCTCCGGCCCTTGGGAAAAACTGTTTTTT.

The genes are TRBV6-5 and TRBJ2-3; D is ambiguous. Per the germline V gene, CDR1 is MNHEY and CDR2 is SVGAGI. The length of the CDR3 is 13 residues. The V gene lost 2 bases and the J gene lost 5 bases, with 8 bases spanning the gap. The CDR3 sequence: CASSYMWGDTQYF. The CDR3 coding sequence is TGTGCCAGCAGTTACATGTGGGGAGATACGCAGTATTTT.

V gene TRBV27 combines with J gene TRBJ1-5; D is ambiguous. Trimming shortened V by 9 bases and J by 9 bases, and 15 bases separated the two germline ends. Germline-derived CDR1 and CDR2 are MNHEY and SMNVEV (reference sequence). CDR3 size: 12 residues. The CDR3 region has the DNA TGTGCCAGTCAGCGAGCCCCTGGGCCCCAGCATTTT. Its protein is CASQRAPGPQHF.

This chain uses TRBV27 with TRBJ2-7; 9 bases are shared with TRBD1. Germline V gene sequence: CDR1 MNHEY, CDR2 SMNVEV (reference sequence). The V gene end was trimmed by 1 base and the J gene end by 6 bases; junction bases not matched to a gene: 1. The CDR3 has 13 residues. The CDR3: CASSLWDRVEQYF. The CDR3 DNA is TGTGCCAGCAGTTTATGGGACAGGGTCGAGCAGTACTTC.

The V and J genes are TRBV13 and TRBJ1-2; 7 bases fit TRBD1. Germline assignment: CDR1 PRHDT and CDR2 FYEKMQ (reference sequence). There are 12 residues in the CDR3. V was pared by 5 bases and J by 6 bases, with 3 bases of the junction left unmatched. The DNA of the CDR3 is TGTGCCAGCAGCCGAGACAGGGATGGCTACACCTTC. Amino acid sequence: CASSRDRDGYTF.

This chain uses TRBV4-1 with TRBJ1-5; D uncertain. Trimming removed 1 base at V and 4 bases at J, with 8 bases between. The CDR3 extends over 14 amino acids. Germline-derived CDR1 and CDR2 are MGHRA and YSYEKL. CDR3 protein: CASSQVLGNQPQHF. The CDR3 DNA reads as TGCGCCAGCAGCCAAGTTCTCGGTAATCAGCCCCAGCATTTT.

The gene calls are TRBV7-9 and TRBJ1-1; a possible D gene is TRBD1 (5 bases). Trimming pared 2 bases from V and 2 bases from J, leaving 15 bases between. This CDR3 is built from 16 residues. From germline, CDR1 is SEHNR and CDR2 FQNEAQ (reference sequence). This chain's CDR3 is CASSLFPGGGNTEAFF. Written as DNA, the CDR3 is TGTGCCAGCAGCTTATTCCCCGGGGGTGGTAACACTGAAGCTTTCTTT. Drawing the rest from reference TRBV7-9 and TRBJ1-1, the complete variable domain is DTGVSQNPRHKITKRGQNVTFRCDPISEHNRLYWYRQTLGQGPEFLTYFQNEAQLEKSRLLSDRFSAERPKGSFSTLEIQRTEQGDSAMYLCASSLFPGGGNTEAFFGQGTRLTVV.

The V call is TRBV29-1, the J call TRBJ1-2, with 7 bases that match TRBD1. The CDR3 runs to 14 residues. J lost 4 bases, V lost 3 bases, and 8 bases had no gene match. The V gene's germline CDR1 is SQVTM and CDR2 ANQGSEA. In nucleotides, the CDR3 is TGCAGCGTTGACGGTTCAACAGGGGTCTATGGCTACACCTTC. The encoded protein is CSVDGSTGVYGYTF. Combining the CDR3 with reference TRBV29-1 and TRBJ1-2 gives the whole variable domain SAVISQKPSRDICQRGTSLTIQCQVDSQVTMMFWYRQQPGQSLTLIATANQGSEATYESGFVIDKFPISRPNLTFSTLTVSNMSPEDSSIYLCSVDGSTGVYGYTFGSGTRLTVV.

This chain uses TRBV4-1 with TRBJ2-1; TRBD2 matches at 13 bases. J gave up 1 base and V 4 bases, and 4 bases lay outside the gene matches. CDR1 is MGHRA and CDR2 is YSYEKL in the germline V gene. This CDR3 contains 17 residues. In DNA form, the CDR3 reads TGCGCCAGCAGCCGAGGGACTAGCGGGGAGTCCTACAATGAGCAGTTCTTC. As protein: CASSRGTSGESYNEQFF.

V usage is TRBV5-4 and J usage is TRBJ2-1, with 8 nucleotides matching TRBD2. Germline trimming cut 5 bases from V and 7 bases from J; bases unmatched to any gene: 8. This CDR3 contains 14 residues. Germline V gene sequence: CDR1 SGHNT, CDR2 YYREEE (reference sequence). CDR3 sequence: CASRRLTGGNEQFF. The DNA for the CDR3 is TGTGCCAGCAGACGCCTGACGGGGGGGAATGAGCAGTTCTTC.

This clone came up once. The rearrangement uses TRBV14 and TRBJ1-3, with no clear D. V dropped 1 base and J dropped 2 bases, with 9 bases sitting between them. This CDR3 has 15 residues. The germline CDR1 and CDR2 sequences are SGHDN and FVKESK. Written as DNA, the CDR3 is TGTGCCAGCAGCCAAGTCGACACCCCTGGAAACACCATATATTTT. Translating it yields CASSQVDTPGNTIYF.

The rearrangement uses TRBV25-1 and TRBJ1-4, with 12 bases matching TRBD1. CDR1 MGHDK and CDR2 SYGVNS come from the germline V gene. Trimming took 7 bases from V and 3 from J; bases not matched to a gene: 9. The CDR3 has 17 residues. The chain's CDR3 is CASTHTGQGAANEKLFF. The CDR3 nucleotides are TGTGCCAGCACGCACACGGGACAGGGGGCGGCTAATGAAAAACTGTTTTTT.

The chain employs TRBV5-6 and TRBJ2-1; tentative D call: TRBD2 (5 bases). This CDR3 is 12 amino acids long. The V gene's germline CDR1 is SGHDT and CDR2 YYEEEE. V dropped 2 bases and J dropped 9 bases, with 9 bases sitting between them. CDR3 sequence reads: CASSFGITEQFF. CDR3 DNA sequence: TGTGCCAGCAGCTTCGGGATTACTGAGCAGTTCTTC.

This clone was detected once. The chain recombines TRBV19 with TRBJ1-1; the D is unclear. Trimming shortened V by 4 bases and J by 3 bases, and 12 bases separated the two germline ends. The germline gives CDR1 LNHDA, CDR2 SQIVND (reference sequence). There are 14 residues in the CDR3. This CDR3 reads CASSTGGRHTEAFF. CDR3 bases: TGTGCCAGTAGTACAGGAGGGAGGCACACTGAAGCTTTCTTT.